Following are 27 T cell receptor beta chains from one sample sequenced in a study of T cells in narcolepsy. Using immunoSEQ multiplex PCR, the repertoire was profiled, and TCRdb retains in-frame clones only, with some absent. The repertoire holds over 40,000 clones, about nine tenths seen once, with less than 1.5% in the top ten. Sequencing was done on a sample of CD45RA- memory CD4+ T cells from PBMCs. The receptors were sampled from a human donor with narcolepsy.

The chain's CDR3 is CASSLNRDQQFF. The CDR3 DNA reads as TGTGCCAGCAGCTTGAACAGGGACCAGCAGTTCTTC. The chain carries TRBV7-2 and TRBJ2-1, with D possibly being TRBD1 (6 bases). In germline, CDR1 is SGHTA, CDR2 FQGNSA. V was pared by 3 bases and J by 11 bases, with 11 bases between. The CDR3 sequence is 12 residues long.

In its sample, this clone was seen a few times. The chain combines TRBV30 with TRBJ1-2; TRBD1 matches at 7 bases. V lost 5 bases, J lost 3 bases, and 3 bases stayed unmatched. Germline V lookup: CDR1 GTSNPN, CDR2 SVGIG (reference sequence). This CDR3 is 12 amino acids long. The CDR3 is CAWDRVDYGYTF. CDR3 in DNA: TGTGCCTGGGACAGGGTGGACTATGGCTACACCTTC.

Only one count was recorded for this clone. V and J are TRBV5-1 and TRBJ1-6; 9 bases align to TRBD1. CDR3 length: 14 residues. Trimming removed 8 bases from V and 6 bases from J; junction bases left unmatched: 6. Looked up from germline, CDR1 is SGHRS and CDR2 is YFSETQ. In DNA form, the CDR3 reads TGCGCCAGTTCTCGGACAGGGGTTAATTCACCCCTCCACTTT. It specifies CASSRTGVNSPLHF.

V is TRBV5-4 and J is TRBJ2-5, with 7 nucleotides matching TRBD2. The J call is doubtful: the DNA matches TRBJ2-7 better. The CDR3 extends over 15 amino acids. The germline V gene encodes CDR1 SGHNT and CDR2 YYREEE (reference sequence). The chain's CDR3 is CASSSGGGVNYEQYF. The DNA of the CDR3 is TGTGCCAGCAGCTCGGGGGGAGGGGTTAACTACGAGCAGTACTTC.

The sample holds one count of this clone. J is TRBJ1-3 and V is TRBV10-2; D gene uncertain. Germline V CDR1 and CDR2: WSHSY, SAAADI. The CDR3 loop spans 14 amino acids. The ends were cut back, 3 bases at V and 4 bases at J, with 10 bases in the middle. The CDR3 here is CASSDPGTGNTIYF. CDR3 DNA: TGCGCCAGCAGTGATCCGGGTACGGGAAACACCATATATTTT.

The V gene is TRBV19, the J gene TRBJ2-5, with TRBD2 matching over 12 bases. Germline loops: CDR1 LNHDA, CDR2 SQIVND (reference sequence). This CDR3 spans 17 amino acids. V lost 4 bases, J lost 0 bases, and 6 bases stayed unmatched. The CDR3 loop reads CASSRRGLAGNQETQYF. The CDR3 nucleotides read TGTGCCAGTAGTAGGCGAGGACTAGCGGGAAACCAAGAGACCCAGTACTTC.

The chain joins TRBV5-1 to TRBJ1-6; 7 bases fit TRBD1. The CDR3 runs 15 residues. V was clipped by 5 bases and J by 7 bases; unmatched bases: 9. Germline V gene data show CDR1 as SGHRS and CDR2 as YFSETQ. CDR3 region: CASRAIGDRNSPLHF. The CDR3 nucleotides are TGCGCCAGCAGGGCTATAGGGGACAGAAATTCACCCCTCCACTTT.

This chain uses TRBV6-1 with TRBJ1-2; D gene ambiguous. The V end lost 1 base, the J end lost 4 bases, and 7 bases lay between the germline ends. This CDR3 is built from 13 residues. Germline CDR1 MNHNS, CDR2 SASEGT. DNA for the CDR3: TGTGCCAGCAGTGAAGGGGCGACCTATGGCTACACCTTC. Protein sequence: CASSEGATYGYTF.

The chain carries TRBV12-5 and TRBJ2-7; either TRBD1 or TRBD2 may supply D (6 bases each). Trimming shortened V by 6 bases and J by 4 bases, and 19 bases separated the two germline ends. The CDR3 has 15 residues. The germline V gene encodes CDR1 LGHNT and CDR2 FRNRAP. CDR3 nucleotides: TGTGCTAGTGGACGCTCGGGGGCTAGCCGGTACGAGCAGTACTTC. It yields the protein CASGRSGASRYEQYF.

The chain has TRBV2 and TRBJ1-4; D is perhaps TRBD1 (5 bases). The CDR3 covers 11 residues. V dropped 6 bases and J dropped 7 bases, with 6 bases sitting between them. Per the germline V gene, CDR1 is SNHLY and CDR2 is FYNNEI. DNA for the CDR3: TGTGCCAGCAGCGGGACTGAAAAACTGTTTTTT. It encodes CASSGTEKLFF.

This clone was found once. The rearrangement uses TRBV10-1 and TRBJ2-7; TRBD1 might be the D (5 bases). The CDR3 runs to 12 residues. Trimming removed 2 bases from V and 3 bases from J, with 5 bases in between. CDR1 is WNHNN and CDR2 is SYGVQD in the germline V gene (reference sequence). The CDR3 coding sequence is TGCGCCAGCAGTGAGAGGGGCTACGAGCAGTACTTC. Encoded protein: CASSERGYEQYF.

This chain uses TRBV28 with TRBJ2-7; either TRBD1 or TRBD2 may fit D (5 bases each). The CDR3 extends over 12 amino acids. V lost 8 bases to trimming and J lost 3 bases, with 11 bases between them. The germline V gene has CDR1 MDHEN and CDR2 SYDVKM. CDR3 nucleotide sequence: TGTGCCAGCTCCGGGACGGACTACGAGCAGTACTTC. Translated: CASSGTDYEQYF.

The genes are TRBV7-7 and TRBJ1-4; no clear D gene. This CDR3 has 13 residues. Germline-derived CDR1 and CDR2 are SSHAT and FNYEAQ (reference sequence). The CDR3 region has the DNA TGTGCTAGCGCCATTGGACCCAAGGAAAAACTGTTTTTT. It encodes CASAIGPKEKLFF.

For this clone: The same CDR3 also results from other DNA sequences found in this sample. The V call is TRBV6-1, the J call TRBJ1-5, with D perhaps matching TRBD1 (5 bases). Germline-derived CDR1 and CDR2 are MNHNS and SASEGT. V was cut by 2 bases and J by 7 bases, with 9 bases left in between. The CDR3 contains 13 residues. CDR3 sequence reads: CASSESGVQPQHF. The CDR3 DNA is TGTGCCAGCAGTGAATCGGGGGTCCAGCCCCAGCATTTT.

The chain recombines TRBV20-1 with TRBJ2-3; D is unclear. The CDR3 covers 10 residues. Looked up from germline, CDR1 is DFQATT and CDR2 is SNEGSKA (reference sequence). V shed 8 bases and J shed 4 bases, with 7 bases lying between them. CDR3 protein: CSPSADTQYF. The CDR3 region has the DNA TGCAGTCCTTCTGCAGATACGCAGTATTTT.

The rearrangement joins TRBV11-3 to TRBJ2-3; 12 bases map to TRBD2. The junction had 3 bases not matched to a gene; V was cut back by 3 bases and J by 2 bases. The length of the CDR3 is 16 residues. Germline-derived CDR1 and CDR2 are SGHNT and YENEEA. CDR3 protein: CASSFRTSGDTDTQYF. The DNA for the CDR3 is TGTGCCAGCAGCTTCCGGACTAGCGGGGACACAGATACGCAGTATTTT.

The CDR3 loop reads CASSPRGDTEAFF. For the CDR3, the DNA is TGTGCCAGCAGCCCTAGGGGGGACACTGAAGCTTTCTTT. The chain combines TRBV9 with TRBJ1-1; possible D gene TRBD1, 6 bases. This CDR3 is built from 13 residues. Germline CDR1 SGDLS, CDR2 YYNGEE. V shed 4 bases and J shed 3 bases, with 10 bases lying between them.

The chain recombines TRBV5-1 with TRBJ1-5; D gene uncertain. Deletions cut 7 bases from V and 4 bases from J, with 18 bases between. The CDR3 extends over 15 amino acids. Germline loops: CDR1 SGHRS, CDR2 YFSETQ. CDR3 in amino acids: CASSADGALNQPQHF. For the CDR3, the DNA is TGCGCCAGCTCCGCGGACGGTGCCCTAAATCAGCCCCAGCATTTT.

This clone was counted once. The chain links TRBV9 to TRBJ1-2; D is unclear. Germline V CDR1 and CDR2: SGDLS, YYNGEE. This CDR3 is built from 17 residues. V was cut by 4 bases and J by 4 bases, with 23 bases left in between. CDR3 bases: TGTGCCAGCAGCCCGACCTGGAATCTAAGGGTGCTCTATGGCTACACCTTC. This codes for CASSPTWNLRVLYGYTF. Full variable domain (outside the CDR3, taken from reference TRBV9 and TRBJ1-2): DSGVTQTPKHLITATGQRVTLRCSPRSGDLSVYWYQQSLDQGLQFLIQYYNGEERAKGNILERFSAQQFPDLHSELNLSSLELGDSALYFCASSPTWNLRVLYGYTFGSGTRLTVV.

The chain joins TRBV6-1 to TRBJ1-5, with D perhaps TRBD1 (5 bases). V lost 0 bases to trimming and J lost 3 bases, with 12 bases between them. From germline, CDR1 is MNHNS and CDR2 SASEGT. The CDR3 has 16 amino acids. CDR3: CASSEAGRVNNQPQHF. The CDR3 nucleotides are TGTGCCAGCAGTGAAGCAGGCAGGGTAAACAATCAGCCCCAGCATTTT.

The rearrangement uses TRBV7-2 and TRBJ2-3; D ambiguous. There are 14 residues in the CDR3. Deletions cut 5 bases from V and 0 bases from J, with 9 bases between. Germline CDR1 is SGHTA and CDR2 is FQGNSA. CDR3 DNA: TGTGCCAGCAGCCCCCGGATGAGCACAGATACGCAGTATTTT. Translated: CASSPRMSTDTQYF.

The CDR3 DNA reads as TGTGCCAGCAGCTTGGCAGGGGGCTATAGTACTGAAGCTTTCTTT. Protein product: CASSLAGGYSTEAFF. V is TRBV11-2 and J is TRBJ1-1, with 8 bases aligning to TRBD1. V gave up 3 bases and J gave up 5 bases; unmatched junction bases: 8. The CDR3 totals 15 residues. Per the germline V gene, CDR1 is SGHAT and CDR2 is FQNNGV.

CDR3 DNA sequence: TGCGCCAGCAGCTGGGGACAGGGAACCGAGCAGTACTTC. Encoded protein: CASSWGQGTEQYF. V is TRBV5-1 and J is TRBJ2-7, with 9 bases identical to TRBD1. CDR1 is SGHRS, CDR2 YFSETQ, per germline. The CDR3 runs 13 residues. Trimming cost V 3 bases and J 6 bases; bases outside gene matches: 4. The full variable domain, with the rest looked up from reference TRBV5-1 and TRBJ2-7, is KAGVTQTPRYLIKTRGQQVTLSCSPISGHRSVSWYQQTPGQGLQFLFEYFSETQRNKGNFPGRFSGRQFSNSRSEMNVSTLELGDSALYLCASSWGQGTEQYFGPGTRLTVT.

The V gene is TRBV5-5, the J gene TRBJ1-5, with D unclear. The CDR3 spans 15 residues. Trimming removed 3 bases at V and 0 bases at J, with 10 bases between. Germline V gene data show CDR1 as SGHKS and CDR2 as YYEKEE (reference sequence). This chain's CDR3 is CASSSKHSSNQPQHF. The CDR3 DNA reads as TGTGCCAGCAGCTCAAAACACAGTAGCAATCAGCCCCAGCATTTT.

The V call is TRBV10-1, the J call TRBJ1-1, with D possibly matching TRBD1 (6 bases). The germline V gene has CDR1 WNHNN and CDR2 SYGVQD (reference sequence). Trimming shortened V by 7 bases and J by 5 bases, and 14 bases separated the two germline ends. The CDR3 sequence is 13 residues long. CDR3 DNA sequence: TGCGCCAGCACGGGGGGCAGGAAGACTGAAGCTTTCTTT. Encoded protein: CASTGGRKTEAFF.

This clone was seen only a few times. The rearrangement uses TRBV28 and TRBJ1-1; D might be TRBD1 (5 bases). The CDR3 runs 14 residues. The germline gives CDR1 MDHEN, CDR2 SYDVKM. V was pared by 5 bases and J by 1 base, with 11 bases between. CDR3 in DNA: TGTGCCAGCAGTCCGGTGACAGCGAACACTGAAGCTTTCTTT. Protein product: CASSPVTANTEAFF.

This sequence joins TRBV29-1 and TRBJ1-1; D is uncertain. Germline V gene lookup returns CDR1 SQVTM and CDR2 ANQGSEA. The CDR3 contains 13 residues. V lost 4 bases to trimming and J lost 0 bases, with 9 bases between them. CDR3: CSVVRRLNTEAFF. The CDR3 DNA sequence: TGCAGCGTTGTGAGACGCTTGAACACTGAAGCTTTCTTT.